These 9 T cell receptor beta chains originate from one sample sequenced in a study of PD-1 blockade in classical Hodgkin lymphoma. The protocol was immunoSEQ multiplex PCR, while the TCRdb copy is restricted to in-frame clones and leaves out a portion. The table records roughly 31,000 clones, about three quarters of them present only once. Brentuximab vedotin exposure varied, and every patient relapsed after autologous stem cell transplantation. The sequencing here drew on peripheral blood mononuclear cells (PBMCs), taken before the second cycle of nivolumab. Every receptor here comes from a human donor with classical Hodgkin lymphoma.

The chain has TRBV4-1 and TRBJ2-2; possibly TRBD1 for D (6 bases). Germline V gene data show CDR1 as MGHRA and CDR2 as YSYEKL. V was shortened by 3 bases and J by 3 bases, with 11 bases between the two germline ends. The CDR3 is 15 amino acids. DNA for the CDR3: TGCGCCAGCAGCCATGGAGGACAGTACACCGGGGAGCTGTTTTTT. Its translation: CASSHGGQYTGELFF.

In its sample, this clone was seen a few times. CDR3 in amino acids: CASTSVSSYNEQFF. DNA of the CDR3: TGTGCCAGCACCTCCGTCAGTTCCTACAATGAGCAGTTCTTC. This chain links TRBV7-9 with TRBJ2-1; unclear D gene. CDR3 length: 14 amino acids. Trimming took off 7 bases at V and 1 base at J, with 11 bases between the two ends. Looked up from germline, CDR1 is SEHNR and CDR2 is FQNEAQ (reference sequence).

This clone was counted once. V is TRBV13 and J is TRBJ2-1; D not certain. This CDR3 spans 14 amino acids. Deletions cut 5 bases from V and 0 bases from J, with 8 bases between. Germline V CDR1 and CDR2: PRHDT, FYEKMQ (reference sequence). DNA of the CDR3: TGTGCCAGCAGCCCCCCCTACTCCTACAATGAGCAGTTCTTC. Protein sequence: CASSPPYSYNEQFF.

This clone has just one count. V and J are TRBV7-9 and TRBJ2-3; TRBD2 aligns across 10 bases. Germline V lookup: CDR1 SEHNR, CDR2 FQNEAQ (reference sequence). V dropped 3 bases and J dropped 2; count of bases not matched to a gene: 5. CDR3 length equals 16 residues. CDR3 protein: CASSFAGTSATDTQYF. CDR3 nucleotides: TGTGCCAGCAGCTTCGCCGGGACTAGCGCCACAGATACGCAGTATTTT.

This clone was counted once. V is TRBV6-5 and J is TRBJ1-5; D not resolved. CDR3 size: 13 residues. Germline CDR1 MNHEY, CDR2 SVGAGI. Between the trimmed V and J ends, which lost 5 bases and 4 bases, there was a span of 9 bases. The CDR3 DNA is TGTGCCAGCAGTGAAAGGAGGAATCAGCCCCAGCATTTT. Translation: CASSERRNQPQHF.

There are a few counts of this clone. The CDR3 protein is CASSQERFSYEQYF. The CDR3 coding sequence is TGCGCCAGCAGCCAGGAAAGATTCTCCTACGAGCAGTACTTC. The J gene is TRBJ2-7, the V gene TRBV4-3; no definite D call. From germline, CDR1 is LGHNA and CDR2 YSLEER. V shed 3 bases and J shed 0 bases, with 9 bases lying between them. CDR3 length: 14 residues.

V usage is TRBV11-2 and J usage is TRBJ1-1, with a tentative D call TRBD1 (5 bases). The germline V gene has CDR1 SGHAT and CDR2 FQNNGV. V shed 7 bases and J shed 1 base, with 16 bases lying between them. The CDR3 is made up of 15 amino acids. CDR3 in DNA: TGTGCCAGCACATACGGGGCACCGAAGAACACTGAAGCTTTCTTT. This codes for CASTYGAPKNTEAFF.

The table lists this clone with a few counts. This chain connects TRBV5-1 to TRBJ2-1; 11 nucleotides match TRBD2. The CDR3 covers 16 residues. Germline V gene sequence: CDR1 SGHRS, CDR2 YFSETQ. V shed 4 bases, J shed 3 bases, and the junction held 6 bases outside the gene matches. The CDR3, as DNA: TGCGCCAGCAGCCCGGGGGGACTAGCGGTCTACAATGAGCAGTTCTTC. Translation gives CASSPGGLAVYNEQFF.

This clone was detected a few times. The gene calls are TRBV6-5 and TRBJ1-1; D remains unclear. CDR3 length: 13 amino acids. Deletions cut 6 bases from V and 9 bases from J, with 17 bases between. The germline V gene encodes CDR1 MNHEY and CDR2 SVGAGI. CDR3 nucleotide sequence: TGTGCCAGCAGCCTTTTTATGGAGGGAAAAGCTTTCTTT. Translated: CASSLFMEGKAFF.